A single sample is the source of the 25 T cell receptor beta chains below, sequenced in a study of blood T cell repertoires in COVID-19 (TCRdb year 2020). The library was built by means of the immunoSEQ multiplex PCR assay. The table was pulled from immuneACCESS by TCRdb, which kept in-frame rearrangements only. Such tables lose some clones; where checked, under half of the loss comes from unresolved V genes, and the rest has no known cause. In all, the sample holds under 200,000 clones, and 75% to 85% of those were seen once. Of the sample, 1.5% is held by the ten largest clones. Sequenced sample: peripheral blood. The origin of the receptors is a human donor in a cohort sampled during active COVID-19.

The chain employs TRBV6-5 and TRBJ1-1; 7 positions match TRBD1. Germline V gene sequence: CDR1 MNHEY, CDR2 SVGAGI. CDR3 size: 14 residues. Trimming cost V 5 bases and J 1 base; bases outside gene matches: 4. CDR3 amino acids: CASSPGTENTEAFF. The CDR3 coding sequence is TGTGCCAGCAGTCCCGGGACAGAGAACACTGAAGCTTTCTTT.

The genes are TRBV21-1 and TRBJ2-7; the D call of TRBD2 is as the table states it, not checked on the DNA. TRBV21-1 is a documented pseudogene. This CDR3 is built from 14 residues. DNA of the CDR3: TGTGCCAGCAGAATAGCGGAGCCGATCTACGAGCAGTACTTC. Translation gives CASRIAEPIYEQYF.

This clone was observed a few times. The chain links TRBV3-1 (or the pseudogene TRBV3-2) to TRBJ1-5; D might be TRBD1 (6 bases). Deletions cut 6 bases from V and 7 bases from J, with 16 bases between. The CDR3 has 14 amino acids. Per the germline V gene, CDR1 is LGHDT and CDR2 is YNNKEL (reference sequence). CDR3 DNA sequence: TGTGCCAGCAGTTCCCAGGGGAGGGAACAGCCCCAGCATTTT. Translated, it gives CASSSQGREQPQHF.

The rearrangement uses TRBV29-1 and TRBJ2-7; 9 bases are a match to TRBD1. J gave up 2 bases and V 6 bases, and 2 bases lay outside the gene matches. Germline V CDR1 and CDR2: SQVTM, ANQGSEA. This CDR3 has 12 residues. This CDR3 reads CSVGTGPYEQYF. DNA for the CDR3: TGCAGCGTGGGGACAGGGCCCTACGAGCAGTACTTC.

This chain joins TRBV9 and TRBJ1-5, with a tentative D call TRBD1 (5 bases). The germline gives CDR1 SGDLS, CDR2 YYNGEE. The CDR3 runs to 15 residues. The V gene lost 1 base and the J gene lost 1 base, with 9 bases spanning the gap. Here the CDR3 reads CASSVTGASNQPQHF. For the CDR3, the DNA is TGTGCCAGCAGCGTAACAGGAGCCAGCAATCAGCCCCAGCATTTT.

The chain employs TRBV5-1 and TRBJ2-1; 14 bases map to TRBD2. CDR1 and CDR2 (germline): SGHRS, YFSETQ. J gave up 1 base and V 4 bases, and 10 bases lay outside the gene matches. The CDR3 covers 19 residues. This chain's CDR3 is CASSNPGTSGGKSYNEQFF. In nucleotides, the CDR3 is TGCGCCAGCAGCAACCCCGGGACTAGCGGGGGCAAATCCTACAATGAGCAGTTCTTC.

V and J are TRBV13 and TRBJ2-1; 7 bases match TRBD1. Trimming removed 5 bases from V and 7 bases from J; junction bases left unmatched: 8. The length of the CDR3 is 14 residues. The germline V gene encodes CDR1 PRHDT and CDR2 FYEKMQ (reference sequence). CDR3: CASSPLQGVNEQFF. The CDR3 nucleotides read TGTGCCAGCAGCCCCCTCCAGGGGGTTAATGAGCAGTTCTTC.

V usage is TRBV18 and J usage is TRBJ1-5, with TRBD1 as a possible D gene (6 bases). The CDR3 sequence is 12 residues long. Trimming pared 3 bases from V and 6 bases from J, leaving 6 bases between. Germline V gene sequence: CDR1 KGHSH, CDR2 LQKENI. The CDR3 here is CASSPRGQPQHF. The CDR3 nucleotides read TGTGCCAGCTCACCCAGGGGTCAGCCCCAGCATTTT.

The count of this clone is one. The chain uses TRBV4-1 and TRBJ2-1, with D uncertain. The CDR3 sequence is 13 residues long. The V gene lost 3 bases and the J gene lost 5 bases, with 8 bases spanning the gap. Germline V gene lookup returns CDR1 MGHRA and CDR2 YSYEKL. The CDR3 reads CASSHSDNNEQFF. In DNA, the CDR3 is TGCGCCAGCAGCCACTCTGACAACAATGAGCAGTTCTTC.

CDR3 sequence: CASSSQGASVNEQFF. The CDR3 coding sequence is TGTGCCAGTAGTTCACAGGGGGCGTCAGTGAATGAGCAGTTCTTC. The V call is TRBV19, the J call TRBJ2-1; 9 positions match TRBD1. The germline V gene encodes CDR1 LNHDA and CDR2 SQIVND (reference sequence). The CDR3 consists of 15 residues. The V gene end was trimmed by 5 bases and the J gene end by 7 bases; junction bases not matched to a gene: 9.

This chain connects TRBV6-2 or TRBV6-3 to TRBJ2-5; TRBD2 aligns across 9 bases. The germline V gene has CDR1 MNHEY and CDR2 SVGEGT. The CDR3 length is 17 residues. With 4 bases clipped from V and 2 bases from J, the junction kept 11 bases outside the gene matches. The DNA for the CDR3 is TGTGCCAGCAGTTGGGGCGGGAGGGCCGAGGAACAAGAGACCCAGTACTTC. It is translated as CASSWGGRAEEQETQYF.

CDR3 sequence (DNA): TGTGCCAGCAGCCCCACAGCGGGGGGTTCCTACGAGCAGTACTTC. Its protein product is CASSPTAGGSYEQYF. V and J are TRBV4-2 and TRBJ2-7; 9 bases are a match to TRBD2. V dropped 4 bases and J dropped 1; count of bases not matched to a gene: 5. Germline V gives CDR1 LGHNA, CDR2 YNFKEQ. CDR3 length equals 15 residues.

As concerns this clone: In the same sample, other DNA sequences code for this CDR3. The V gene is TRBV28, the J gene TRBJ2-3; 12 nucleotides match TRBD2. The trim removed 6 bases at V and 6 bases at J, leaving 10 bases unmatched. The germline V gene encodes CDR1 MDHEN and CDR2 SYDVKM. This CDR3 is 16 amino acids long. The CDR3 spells CASRPGLAGRSDTQYF. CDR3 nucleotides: TGTGCCAGCAGACCCGGACTAGCGGGGCGGTCGGATACGCAGTATTTT.

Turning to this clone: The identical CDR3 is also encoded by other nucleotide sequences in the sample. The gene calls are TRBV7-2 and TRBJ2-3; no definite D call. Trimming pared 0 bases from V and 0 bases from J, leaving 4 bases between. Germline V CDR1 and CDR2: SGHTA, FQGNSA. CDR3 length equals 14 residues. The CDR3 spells CASSLASSTDTQYF. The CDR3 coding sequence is TGTGCCAGCAGCTTAGCCTCGAGCACAGATACGCAGTATTTT. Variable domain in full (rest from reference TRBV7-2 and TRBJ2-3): GAGVSQSPSNKVTEKGKDVELRCDPISGHTALYWYRQSLGQGLEFLIYFQGNSAPDKSGLPSDRFSAERTGGSVSTLTIQRTQQEDSAVYLCASSLASSTDTQYFGPGTRLTVL.

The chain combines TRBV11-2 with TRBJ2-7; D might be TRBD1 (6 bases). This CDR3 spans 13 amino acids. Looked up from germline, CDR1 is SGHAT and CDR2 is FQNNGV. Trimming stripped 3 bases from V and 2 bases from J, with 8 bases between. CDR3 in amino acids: CASSFTGTYEQYF. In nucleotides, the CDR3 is TGTGCCAGCAGCTTTACAGGGACCTACGAGCAGTACTTC.

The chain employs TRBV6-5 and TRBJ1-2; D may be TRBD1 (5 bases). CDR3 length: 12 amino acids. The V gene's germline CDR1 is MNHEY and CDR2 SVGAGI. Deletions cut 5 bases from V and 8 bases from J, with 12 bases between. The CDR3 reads CASSLQGGGYTF. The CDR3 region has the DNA TGTGCCAGCAGTCTCCAGGGTGGCGGCTACACCTTC.

CDR3 DNA: TGTGCCAGCAGTCCCTCAGGGCAGTTCCTTCCTAGGGAGCAGTACTTC. Translation: CASSPSGQFLPREQYF. The chain carries TRBV6-6 and TRBJ2-7; perhaps TRBD1 as D (5 bases). V was clipped by 5 bases and J by 7 bases, with 24 bases between them. The CDR3 extends over 16 amino acids. The V gene's germline CDR1 is MNHNY and CDR2 SVGAGI (reference sequence).

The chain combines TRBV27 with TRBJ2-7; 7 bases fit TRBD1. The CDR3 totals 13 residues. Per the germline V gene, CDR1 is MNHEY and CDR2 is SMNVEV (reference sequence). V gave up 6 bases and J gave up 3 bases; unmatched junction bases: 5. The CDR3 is CASRSGTDYEQYF. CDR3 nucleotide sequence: TGTGCCAGCAGGTCCGGGACAGACTACGAGCAGTACTTC.

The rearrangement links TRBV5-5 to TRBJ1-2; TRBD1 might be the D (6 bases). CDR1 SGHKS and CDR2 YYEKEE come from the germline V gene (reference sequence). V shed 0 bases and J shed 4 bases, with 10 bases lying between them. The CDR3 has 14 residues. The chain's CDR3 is CASSLAVGGYGYTF. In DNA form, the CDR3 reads TGTGCCAGCAGCTTGGCGGTAGGGGGCTATGGCTACACCTTC.

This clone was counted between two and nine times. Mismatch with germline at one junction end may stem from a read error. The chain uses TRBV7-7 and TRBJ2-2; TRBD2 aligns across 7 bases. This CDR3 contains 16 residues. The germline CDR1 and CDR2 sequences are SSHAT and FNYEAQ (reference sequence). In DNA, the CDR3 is TGTGCTAGCAGCCCCCAGGGAGGGGCGAACACCGGGGAGCTGTTTTTT. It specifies CASSPQGGANTGELFF.

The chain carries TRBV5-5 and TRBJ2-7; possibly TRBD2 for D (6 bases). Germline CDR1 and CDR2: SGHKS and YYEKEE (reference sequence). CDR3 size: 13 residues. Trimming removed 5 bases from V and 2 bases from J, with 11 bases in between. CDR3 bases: TGTGCCAGCAGGGAAATAGCGGCCTACGAGCAGTACTTC. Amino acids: CASREIAAYEQYF.

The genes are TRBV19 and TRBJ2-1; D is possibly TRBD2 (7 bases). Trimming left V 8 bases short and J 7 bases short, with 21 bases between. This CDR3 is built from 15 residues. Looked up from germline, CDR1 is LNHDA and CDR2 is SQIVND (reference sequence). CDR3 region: CASRGGRALSNEQFF. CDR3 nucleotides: TGTGCCAGTCGAGGGGGGAGGGCATTGTCGAATGAGCAGTTCTTC. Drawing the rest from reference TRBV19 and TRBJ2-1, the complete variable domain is DGGITQSPKYLFRKEGQNVTLSCEQNLNHDAMYWYRQDPGQGLRLIYYSQIVNDFQKGDIAEGYSVSREKKESFPLTVTSAQKNPTAFYLCASRGGRALSNEQFFGPGTRLTVL.

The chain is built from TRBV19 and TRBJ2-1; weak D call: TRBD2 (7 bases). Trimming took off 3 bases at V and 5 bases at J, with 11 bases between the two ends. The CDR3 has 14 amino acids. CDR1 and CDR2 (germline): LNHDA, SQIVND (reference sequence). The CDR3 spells CASSMRGGHNEQFF. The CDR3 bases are TGTGCCAGTAGTATGAGGGGGGGCCACAATGAGCAGTTCTTC.

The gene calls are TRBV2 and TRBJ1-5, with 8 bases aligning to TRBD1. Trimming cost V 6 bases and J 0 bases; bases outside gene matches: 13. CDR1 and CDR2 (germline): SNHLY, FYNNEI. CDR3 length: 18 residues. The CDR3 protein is CASRHRVTGGNSNQPQHF. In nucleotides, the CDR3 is TGTGCCAGCAGGCACAGGGTCACAGGGGGAAATAGCAATCAGCCCCAGCATTTT.

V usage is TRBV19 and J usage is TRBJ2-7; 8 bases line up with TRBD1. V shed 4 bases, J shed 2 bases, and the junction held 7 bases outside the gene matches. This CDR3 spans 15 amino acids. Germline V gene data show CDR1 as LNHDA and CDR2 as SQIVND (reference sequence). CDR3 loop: CASSKISGGPYEQYF. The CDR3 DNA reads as TGTGCCAGTAGTAAGATATCAGGGGGCCCCTACGAGCAGTACTTC.